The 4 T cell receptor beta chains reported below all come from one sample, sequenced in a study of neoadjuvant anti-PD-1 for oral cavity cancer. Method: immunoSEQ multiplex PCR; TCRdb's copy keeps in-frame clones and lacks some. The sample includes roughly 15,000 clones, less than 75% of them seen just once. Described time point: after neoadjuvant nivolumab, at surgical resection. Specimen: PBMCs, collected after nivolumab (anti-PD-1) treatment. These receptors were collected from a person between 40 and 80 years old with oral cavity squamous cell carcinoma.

CDR3 loop: CASSLQGGLPGYTF. The CDR3, as DNA: TGTGCCAGCAGCTTACAGGGGGGGTTGCCTGGCTACACCTTC. The chain couples TRBV7-9 to TRBJ1-2, with 7 bases fitting TRBD1. The trim removed 2 bases at V and 7 bases at J, leaving 7 bases unmatched. CDR1 SEHNR and CDR2 FQNEAQ come from the germline V gene (reference sequence). This CDR3 has 14 amino acids.

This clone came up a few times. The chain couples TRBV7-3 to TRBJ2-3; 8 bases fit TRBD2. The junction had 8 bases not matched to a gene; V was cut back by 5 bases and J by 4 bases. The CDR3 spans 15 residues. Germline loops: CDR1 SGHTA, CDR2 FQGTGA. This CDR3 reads CASSAPTSGADTQYF. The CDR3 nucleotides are TGTGCCAGCAGCGCGCCAACTAGCGGCGCAGATACGCAGTATTTT.

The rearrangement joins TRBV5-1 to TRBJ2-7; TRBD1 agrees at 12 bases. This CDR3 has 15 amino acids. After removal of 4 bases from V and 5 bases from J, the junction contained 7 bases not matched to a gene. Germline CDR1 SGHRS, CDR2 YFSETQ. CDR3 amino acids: CASSPPGQGAHEQYF. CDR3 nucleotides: TGCGCCAGCAGCCCCCCGGGACAGGGGGCCCACGAGCAGTACTTC.

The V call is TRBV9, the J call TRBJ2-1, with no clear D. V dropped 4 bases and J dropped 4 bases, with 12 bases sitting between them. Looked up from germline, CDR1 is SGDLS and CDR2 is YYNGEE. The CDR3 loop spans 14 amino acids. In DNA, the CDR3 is TGTGCCAGCAGCCCACAAACGACTTACAATGAGCAGTTCTTC. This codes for CASSPQTTYNEQFF.